Presented here are 20 T cell receptor beta chains from one specimen sequenced in a study of memory CD4+ T cells and cytomegalovirus serostatus. Single viable CD3+CD4+CD8-CD45RO+ cells were sorted as the memory CD4+ T cells. Assay used: immunoSEQ multiplex PCR; TCRdb lists only in-frame clones, some missing. The repertoire consists of some 67,000 clones, with about 70% occurring once and the leading ten covering roughly 4.4%. Sample: memory CD4+ T cells from blood. The receptors shown here come from an adult in good health and CMV-seropositive.

J is TRBJ2-7 and V is TRBV19; TRBD1 is a possible D gene (5 bases). V dropped 4 bases and J dropped 7 bases, with 14 bases sitting between them. Germline CDR1 LNHDA, CDR2 SQIVND (reference sequence). The CDR3 extends over 13 amino acids. The chain's CDR3 is CASSTGHGREQYF. The CDR3 region has the DNA TGTGCCAGTAGTACCGGACACGGCCGGGAGCAGTACTTC.

The V and J genes are TRBV5-1 and TRBJ2-6; D unclear. This CDR3 spans 16 amino acids. Germline assignment: CDR1 SGHRS and CDR2 YFSETQ. The V end lost 4 bases, the J end lost 1 base, and 12 bases lay between the germline ends. The CDR3 loop reads CASSPLDGSGANVLTF. CDR3 sequence (DNA): TGCGCCAGCAGCCCGTTAGACGGGTCTGGGGCCAACGTCCTGACTTTC.

The chain recombines TRBV11-1 with TRBJ2-3, with TRBD2 matching over 11 bases. CDR1 is SGHAT, CDR2 FQDESV, per germline (reference sequence). The CDR3 sequence is 17 residues long. J gave up 2 bases and V 5 bases, and 9 bases lay outside the gene matches. The CDR3 nucleotides read TGTGCCAGCAGCCCGGGCTTAGCGGGGGGGACCACAGATACGCAGTATTTT. This gives the protein CASSPGLAGGTTDTQYF.

The J gene is TRBJ2-6, the V gene TRBV28; D gene unclear. This CDR3 spans 13 amino acids. The germline V and J ends were trimmed by 10 bases and 2 bases, with 9 bases remaining between them. Germline V CDR1 and CDR2: MDHEN, SYDVKM. In DNA form, the CDR3 reads TGTGCCATTTACCGGCCTGGGGCCAACGTCCTGACTTTC. Its protein is CAIYRPGANVLTF. Filled out from reference TRBV28 and TRBJ2-6, the complete variable domain reads DVKVTQSSRYLVKRTGEKVFLECVQDMDHENMFWYRQDPGLGLRLIYFSYDVKMKEKGDIPEGYSVSREKKERFSLILESASTNQTSMYLCAIYRPGANVLTFGAGSRLTVL.

The rearrangement links TRBV6-1 to TRBJ2-2; TRBD1 is a possible D gene (5 bases). Between the trimmed V and J ends, which lost 8 bases and 6 bases, there was a span of 10 bases. The germline gives CDR1 MNHNS, CDR2 SASEGT. The CDR3 runs 12 residues. The DNA for the CDR3 is TGTGCCAGCCAGGGAAGGGCCGGGGAGCTGTTTTTT. The encoded protein is CASQGRAGELFF.

This clone has a single count. The chain is built from TRBV7-9 and TRBJ1-2, with TRBD1 as a possible D gene (6 bases). The CDR3 is 17 residues long. Trimming removed 5 bases at V and 1 base at J, with 20 bases between. Looked up from germline, CDR1 is SEHNR and CDR2 is FQNEAQ (reference sequence). The CDR3 DNA reads as TGTGCCAGCAGCCTTGATGACAGCAGGGGATTTAACTATGGCTACACCTTC. It is translated as CASSLDDSRGFNYGYTF.

J is TRBJ2-2 and V is TRBV2, with 9 bases identical to TRBD2. This CDR3 is 17 amino acids long. Trimming cost V 7 bases and J 0 bases; bases outside gene matches: 9. Germline V gene lookup returns CDR1 SNHLY and CDR2 FYNNEI. The CDR3 region has the DNA TGTGCCAGCAAGTATAGCGGGAGCACAGCGAACACCGGGGAGCTGTTTTTT. Its protein is CASKYSGSTANTGELFF. Combining the CDR3 with reference TRBV2 and TRBJ2-2 gives the whole variable domain EPEVTQTPSHQVTQMGQEVILRCVPISNHLYFYWYRQILGQKVEFLVSFYNNEISEKSEIFDDQFSVERPDGSNFTLKIRSTKLEDSAMYFCASKYSGSTANTGELFFGEGSRLTVL.

The V and J genes are TRBV10-2 and TRBJ1-5; 10 nucleotides line up with TRBD1. V gave up 6 bases and J gave up 5 bases; unmatched junction bases: 1. Germline V gives CDR1 WSHSY, CDR2 SAAADI. The CDR3 has 13 residues. The CDR3 here is CASRGQGHQPQHF. CDR3 sequence (DNA): TGCGCCAGCAGGGGACAGGGGCATCAGCCCCAGCATTTT.

This chain links TRBV7-2 with TRBJ1-3, with D perhaps TRBD1 (5 bases). Germline CDR1 is SGHTA and CDR2 is FQGNSA. The V end was cut by 5 bases, the J end by 4 bases, with 15 bases between. CDR3 size: 15 residues. As DNA, the CDR3 is TGTGCCAGCAGCCCCGTCAGGGCGGACGGAAACACCATATATTTT. Protein: CASSPVRADGNTIYF.

Comments on this clone: One end of the junction varies from germline; a read error may be responsible. V usage is TRBV6-6 and J usage is TRBJ1-3; D remains unclear. The CDR3 spans 14 residues. CDR1 and CDR2 from the germline V gene are MNHNY and SVGAGI (reference sequence). The CDR3 spells CASSNSAGGNTIYF. In DNA, the CDR3 is TGTGCCAGCAGTAACTCGGCCGGTGGAAACACCATATATTTT.

The chain is built from TRBV19 and TRBJ2-7, with TRBD1 matching 8 bases. The V gene's germline CDR1 is LNHDA and CDR2 SQIVND (reference sequence). The CDR3 is made up of 15 amino acids. J was trimmed by 7 bases and V by 4 bases; bases with no gene match: 12. DNA of the CDR3: TGTGCCAGTAGTACGACCGGGACAGGCCCGGGGGAGCAGTACTTC. Amino acids: CASSTTGTGPGEQYF. Drawing the rest from reference TRBV19 and TRBJ2-7, the complete variable domain is DGGITQSPKYLFRKEGQNVTLSCEQNLNHDAMYWYRQDPGQGLRLIYYSQIVNDFQKGDIAEGYSVSREKKESFPLTVTSAQKNPTAFYLCASSTTGTGPGEQYFGPGTRLTVT.

The rearrangement links TRBV10-3 to TRBJ1-1; D ambiguous. CDR1 ENHRY and CDR2 SYGVKD come from the germline V gene. Deletions cut 10 bases from V and 5 bases from J, with 17 bases between. The CDR3 is made up of 13 amino acids. CDR3 protein: CATRGELRTEAFF. CDR3 coding DNA: TGTGCCACCCGCGGGGAATTGAGGACTGAAGCTTTCTTT.

CDR3 DNA sequence: TGCGCCAGCAGCTCCTCAATAGCGGGGGGGCCTGATACGCAGTATTTT. Translation gives CASSSSIAGGPDTQYF. This chain joins TRBV5-1 and TRBJ2-3; TRBD2 aligns across 11 bases. V was pared by 3 bases and J by 6 bases, with 9 bases of the junction left unmatched. The CDR3 contains 16 residues. CDR1 and CDR2 from the germline V gene are SGHRS and YFSETQ.

CDR3 protein: CASSTTGPGKTQYF. The CDR3, as DNA: TGTGCCAGCAGTACTACAGGCCCCGGGAAGACCCAGTACTTC. The V call is TRBV2, the J call TRBJ2-5; D may be TRBD1 or TRBD2 (5 bases each). V was cut by 5 bases and J by 6 bases, with 16 bases left in between. The germline V gene has CDR1 SNHLY and CDR2 FYNNEI. This CDR3 spans 14 amino acids.

This clone showed up just once. The chain has TRBV25-1 and TRBJ2-7; 9 positions agree with TRBD1. Germline values: CDR1 MGHDK, CDR2 SYGVNS. The CDR3 has 13 amino acids. Trimming took 10 bases from V and 2 from J; bases not matched to a gene: 6. The chain's CDR3 is CATRGQGTYEQYF. CDR3 in DNA: TGTGCCACCAGGGGACAGGGCACCTACGAGCAGTACTTC.

CDR3 nucleotides: TGTGCCACGAGGGCCGAACAAGAGACCCAGTACTTC. This translates into CATRAEQETQYF. The chain couples TRBV10-3 to TRBJ2-5; D is possibly TRBD2 (5 bases). With 10 bases removed from V and 2 bases from J, the gap between germline ends came to 11 bases. This CDR3 has 12 residues. Per the germline V gene, CDR1 is ENHRY and CDR2 is SYGVKD.

The genes are TRBV7-9 and TRBJ2-3; a possible D gene is TRBD2 (5 bases). CDR1 and CDR2 (germline): SEHNR, FQNEAQ (reference sequence). V gave up 0 bases and J gave up 9 bases, with 10 bases separating them. The CDR3 length is 13 residues. The CDR3 coding sequence is TGTGCCAGCAGCTTAGCGGACTCCCGCACGCAGTATTTT. Its protein is CASSLADSRTQYF.

This clone was recorded a few times. The chain couples TRBV14 to TRBJ1-2, with D perhaps TRBD1 (6 bases). The CDR3 runs to 15 residues. The ends were cut back, 0 bases at V and 5 bases at J, with 13 bases in the middle. Germline-derived CDR1 and CDR2 are SGHDN and FVKESK. The CDR3 spells CASSQEYRDPYGYTF. As DNA, the CDR3 is TGTGCCAGCAGCCAAGAGTACAGGGATCCGTATGGCTACACCTTC.

The chain combines TRBV18 with TRBJ2-7; 10 positions match TRBD1. V lost 6 bases and J lost 7; bases outside the gene matches: 9. Germline V gene lookup returns CDR1 KGHSH and CDR2 LQKENI. The CDR3 is 14 residues long. The CDR3 DNA is TGTGCCAGCTCGAAGGGGACAGGGGACTTGGAGCAGTACTTC. Its translation is CASSKGTGDLEQYF.

The rearrangement joins TRBV9 to TRBJ2-2; TRBD1 aligns across 9 bases. Unmatched junction bases numbered 9, after V lost 0 bases and J lost 6 bases. Germline CDR1 and CDR2: SGDLS and YYNGEE. This CDR3 contains 17 residues. The CDR3 coding sequence is TGTGCCAGCAGCGTAGCAGACAGGGGGAGGTCTGCCGGGGAGCTGTTTTTT. This sequence encodes CASSVADRGRSAGELFF. The full variable domain, its missing parts supplied by reference TRBV9 and TRBJ2-2, is DSGVTQTPKHLITATGQRVTLRCSPRSGDLSVYWYQQSLDQGLQFLIQYYNGEERAKGNILERFSAQQFPDLHSELNLSSLELGDSALYFCASSVADRGRSAGELFFGEGSRLTVL.